This T cell receptor beta chain comes out of a study of regulatory T cells in long-lasting Graves disease. The time point here: newly diagnosed GD, antithyroid drugs for less than 3 months. The TCR library was made from RNA that had been extracted from PBMCs in TRIzol. HTBI primers from iRepertoire and Arm-PCR of CDR3 regions yielded the TCR beta libraries. TCRdb reprocessed the multiplex PCR reads with MiXCR, giving one entry per CDR3 protein. This table has roughly 420,000 distinct CDR3 sequences, roughly 15% appearing once. The CDR3 is made up of 18 amino acids. Germline V lookup: CDR1 SNHLY, CDR2 FYNNEI. The J segment lost 7 bases and the V segment lost 5 bases, leaving 10 bases of the junction unmatched. These data also formed part of another study, on T cells in Graves' hyperthyroidism and ophthalmopathy.

The chain employs TRBV2 and TRBJ2-2; 16 bases are shared with TRBD2. The source of this sequence is a woman aged 45-65 years with Graves disease. The sequencing used peripheral blood mononuclear cells (PBMCs), collected at new diagnosis, from a patient treated with antithyroid drugs. The CDR3 DNA follows: TGTGCCAGCAGTAACAGGGGACTAGCGGGAGGGCCATACGGGGAGCTGTTTTTT. Encoded protein: CASSNRGLAGGPYGELFF.